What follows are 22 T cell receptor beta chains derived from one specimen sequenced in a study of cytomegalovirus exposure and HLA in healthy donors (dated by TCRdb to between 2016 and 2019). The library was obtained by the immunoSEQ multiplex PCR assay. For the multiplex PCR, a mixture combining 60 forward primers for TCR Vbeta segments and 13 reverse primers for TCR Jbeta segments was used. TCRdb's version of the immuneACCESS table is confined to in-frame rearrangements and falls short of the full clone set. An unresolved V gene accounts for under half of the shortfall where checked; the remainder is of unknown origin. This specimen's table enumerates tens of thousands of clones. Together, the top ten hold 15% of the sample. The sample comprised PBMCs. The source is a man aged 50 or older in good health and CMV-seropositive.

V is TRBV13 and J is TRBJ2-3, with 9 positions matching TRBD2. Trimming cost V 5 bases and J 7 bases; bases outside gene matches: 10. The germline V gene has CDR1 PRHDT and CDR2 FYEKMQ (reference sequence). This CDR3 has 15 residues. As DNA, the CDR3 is TGTGCCAGCAGCCAAGGGCTAGCGGGGAGAAATACGCAGTATTTT. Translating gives CASSQGLAGRNTQYF.

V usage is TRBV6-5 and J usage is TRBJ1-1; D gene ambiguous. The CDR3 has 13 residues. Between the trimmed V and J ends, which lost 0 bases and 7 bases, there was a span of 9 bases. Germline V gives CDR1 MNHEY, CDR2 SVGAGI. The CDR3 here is CASSYSRRSEAFF. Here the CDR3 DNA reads TGTGCCAGCAGTTACTCACGGAGGAGTGAAGCTTTCTTT.

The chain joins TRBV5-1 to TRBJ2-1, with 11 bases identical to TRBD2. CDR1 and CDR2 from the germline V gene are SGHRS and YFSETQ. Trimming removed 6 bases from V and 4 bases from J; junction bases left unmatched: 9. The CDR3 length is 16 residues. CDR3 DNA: TGCGCCAGCACCAAGACTAGCGGGACCCCTTACAATGAGCAGTTCTTC. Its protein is CASTKTSGTPYNEQFF.

This chain's CDR3 is CASSDPPSGYYNEQFF. CDR3 nucleotides: TGTGCCAGCAGTGATCCCCCTAGCGGGTACTACAATGAGCAGTTCTTC. The V and J genes are TRBV6-1 and TRBJ2-1; 8 positions agree with TRBD2. The CDR3 is 16 residues long. The germline gives CDR1 MNHNS, CDR2 SASEGT. V gave up 3 bases and J gave up 3 bases; unmatched junction bases: 7.

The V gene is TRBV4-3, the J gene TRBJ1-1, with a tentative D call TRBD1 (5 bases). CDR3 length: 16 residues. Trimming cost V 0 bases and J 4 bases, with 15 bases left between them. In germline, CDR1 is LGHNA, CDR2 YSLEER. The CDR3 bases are TGCGCCAGCAGCCAAGATGGAGCAGGCGGGGGCACTGAAGCTTTCTTT. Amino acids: CASSQDGAGGGTEAFF.

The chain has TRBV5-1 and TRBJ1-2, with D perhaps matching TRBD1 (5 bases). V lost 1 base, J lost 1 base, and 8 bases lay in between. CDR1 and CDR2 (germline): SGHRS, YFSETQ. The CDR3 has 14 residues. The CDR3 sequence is CASSLTGDNYGYTF. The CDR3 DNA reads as TGCGCCAGCAGCTTGACAGGAGATAACTATGGCTACACCTTC. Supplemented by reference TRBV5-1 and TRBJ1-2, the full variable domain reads KAGVTQTPRYLIKTRGQQVTLSCSPISGHRSVSWYQQTPGQGLQFLFEYFSETQRNKGNFPGRFSGRQFSNSRSEMNVSTLELGDSALYLCASSLTGDNYGYTFGSGTRLTVV.

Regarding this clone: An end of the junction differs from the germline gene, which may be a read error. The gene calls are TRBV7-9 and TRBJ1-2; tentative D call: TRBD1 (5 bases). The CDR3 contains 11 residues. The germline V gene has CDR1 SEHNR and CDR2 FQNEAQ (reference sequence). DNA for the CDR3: TGTGCCAGCAGCTTAGTTGGGGGGATTTTCTTC. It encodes CASSLVGGIFF.

The DNA for the CDR3 is TGTGCCAGCAGCTTAGCAAGACTAGCGGGAGGGCCGAGCAATGAGCAGTTCTTC. Its protein product is CASSLARLAGGPSNEQFF. The genes are TRBV7-9 and TRBJ2-1; 14 bases align to TRBD2. The V segment lost 0 bases and the J segment 6 bases; nucleotides outside the gene matches: 7. The CDR3 loop spans 18 amino acids. Germline V CDR1 and CDR2: SEHNR, FQNEAQ (reference sequence).

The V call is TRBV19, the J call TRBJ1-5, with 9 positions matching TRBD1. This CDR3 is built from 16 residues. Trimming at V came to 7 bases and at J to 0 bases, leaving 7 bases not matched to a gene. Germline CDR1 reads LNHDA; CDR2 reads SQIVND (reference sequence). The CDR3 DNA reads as TGTGCCAGTACCGCCCGGACAGGGGATAGCAATCAGCCCCAGCATTTT. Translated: CASTARTGDSNQPQHF.

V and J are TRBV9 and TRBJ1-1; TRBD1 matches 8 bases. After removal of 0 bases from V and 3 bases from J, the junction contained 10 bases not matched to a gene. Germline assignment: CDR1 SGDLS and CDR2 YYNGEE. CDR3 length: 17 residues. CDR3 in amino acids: CASSVGQGRAGDTEAFF. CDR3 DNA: TGTGCCAGCAGCGTAGGACAGGGGCGGGCTGGGGACACTGAAGCTTTCTTT.

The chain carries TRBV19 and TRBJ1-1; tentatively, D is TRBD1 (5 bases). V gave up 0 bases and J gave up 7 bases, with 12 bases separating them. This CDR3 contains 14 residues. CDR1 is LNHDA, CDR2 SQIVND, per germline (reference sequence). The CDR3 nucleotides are TGTGCCAGTAGTATAGATCGAGCGGGGGTTGAAGCTTTCTTT. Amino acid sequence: CASSIDRAGVEAFF.

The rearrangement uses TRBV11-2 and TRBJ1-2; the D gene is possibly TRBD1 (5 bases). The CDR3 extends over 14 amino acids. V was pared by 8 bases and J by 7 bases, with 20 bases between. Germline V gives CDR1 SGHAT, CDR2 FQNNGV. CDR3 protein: CASSQGRLLGGYTF. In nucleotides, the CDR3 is TGTGCCAGCTCTCAGGGTAGGCTCCTGGGTGGCTACACCTTC.

The CDR3 DNA reads as TGTGCCAGCAGCCCGGGACAGAACCCTCGGGACTATGGCTACACCTTC. Translated: CASSPGQNPRDYGYTF. The V and J genes are TRBV27 and TRBJ1-2, with 7 positions matching TRBD1. The germline V gene encodes CDR1 MNHEY and CDR2 SMNVEV (reference sequence). The CDR3 is made up of 16 amino acids. The V and J ends lost 6 bases and 3 bases, in that order; junction bases with no gene match: 13.

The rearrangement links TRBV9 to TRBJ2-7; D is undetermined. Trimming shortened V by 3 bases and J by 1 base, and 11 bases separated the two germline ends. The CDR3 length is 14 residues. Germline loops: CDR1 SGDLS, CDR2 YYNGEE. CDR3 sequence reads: CASSGRHSSYEQYF. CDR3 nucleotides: TGTGCCAGCAGCGGTAGACACTCTTCCTACGAGCAGTACTTC.

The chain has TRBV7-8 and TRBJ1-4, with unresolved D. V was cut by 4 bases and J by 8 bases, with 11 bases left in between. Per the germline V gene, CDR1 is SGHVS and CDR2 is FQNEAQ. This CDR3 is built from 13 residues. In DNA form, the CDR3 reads TGTGCCAGCAGCTCCCGGGTGCGGGAAAAACTGTTTTTT. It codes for CASSSRVREKLFF.

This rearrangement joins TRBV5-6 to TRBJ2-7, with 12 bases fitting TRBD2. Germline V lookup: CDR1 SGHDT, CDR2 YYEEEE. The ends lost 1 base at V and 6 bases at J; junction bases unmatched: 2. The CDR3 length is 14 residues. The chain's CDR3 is CASSLLAGGGEQYV. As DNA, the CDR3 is TGTGCCAGCAGCTTGCTAGCGGGAGGGGGCGAGCAGTACGTC.

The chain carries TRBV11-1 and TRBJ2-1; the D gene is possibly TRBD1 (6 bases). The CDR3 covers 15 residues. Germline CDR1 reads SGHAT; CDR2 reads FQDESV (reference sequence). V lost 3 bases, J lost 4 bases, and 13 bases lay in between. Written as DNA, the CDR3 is TGTGCCAGCAGCTTCGAGACAGGTCTTTACAATGAGCAGTTCTTC. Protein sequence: CASSFETGLYNEQFF.

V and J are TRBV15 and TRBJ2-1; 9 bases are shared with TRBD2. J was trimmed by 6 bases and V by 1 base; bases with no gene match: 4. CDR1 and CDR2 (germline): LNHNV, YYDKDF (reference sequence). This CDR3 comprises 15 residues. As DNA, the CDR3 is TGTGCCACCAGCAGAGGAGCGGGAGGCCCCAATGAGCAGTTCTTC. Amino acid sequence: CATSRGAGGPNEQFF.

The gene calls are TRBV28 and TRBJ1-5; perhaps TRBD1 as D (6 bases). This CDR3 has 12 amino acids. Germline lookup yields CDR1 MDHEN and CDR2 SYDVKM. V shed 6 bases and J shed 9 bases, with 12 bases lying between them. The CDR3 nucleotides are TGTGCCAGCAGCCAGGGGTTCTCGCCCCAGCATTTT. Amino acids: CASSQGFSPQHF.

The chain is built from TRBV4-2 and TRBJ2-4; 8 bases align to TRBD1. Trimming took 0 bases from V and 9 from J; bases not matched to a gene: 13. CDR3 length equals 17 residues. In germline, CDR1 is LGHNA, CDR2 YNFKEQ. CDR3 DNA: TGTGCCAGCAGCCAAGATGTCCAAGGACAGGGTTCGGGCATTCAGTACTTC. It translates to CASSQDVQGQGSGIQYF.

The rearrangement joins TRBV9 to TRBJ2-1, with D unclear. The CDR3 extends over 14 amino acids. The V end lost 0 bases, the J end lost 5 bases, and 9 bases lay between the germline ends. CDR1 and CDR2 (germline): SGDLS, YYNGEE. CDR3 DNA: TGTGCCAGCAGCGTAGGATCCGGTAACAATGAGCAGTTCTTC. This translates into CASSVGSGNNEQFF.

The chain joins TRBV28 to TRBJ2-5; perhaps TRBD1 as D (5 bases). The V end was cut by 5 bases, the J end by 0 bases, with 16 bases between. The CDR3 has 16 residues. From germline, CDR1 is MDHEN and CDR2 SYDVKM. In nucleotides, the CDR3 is TGTGCCAGCAGTACCGCAGGGTCCCCGTACCAAGAGACCCAGTACTTC. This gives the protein CASSTAGSPYQETQYF. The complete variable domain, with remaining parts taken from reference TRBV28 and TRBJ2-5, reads DVKVTQSSRYLVKRTGEKVFLECVQDMDHENMFWYRQDPGLGLRLIYFSYDVKMKEKGDIPEGYSVSREKKERFSLILESASTNQTSMYLCASSTAGSPYQETQYFGPGTRLLVL.